This T cell receptor beta chain is from a study of blood T cell repertoires in COVID-19. Study overall: Italy, Spain and the United States were the sources of the convalescent and acute COVID-19 samples. Sample material is recorded as cDNA or gDNA derived from T cells, B-cell-depleted T cells, or PBMCs.

From germline, CDR1 is MDHEN and CDR2 SYDVKM. CDR3 length: 18 residues. V lost 5 bases to trimming and J lost 0 bases; unmatched junction nucleotides: 12. Original analysis: Reference gene primer amplification in the assay estimated nucleated cell counts. The repertoire was sequenced with immunoSEQ multiplex PCR; TCRdb's copy has only in-frame clones and lacks some. The V and J calls and clone size were taken over from that table, and D and trimming were inferred from the DNA. The data show 200,000 to 250,000 clones, just under 90% seen once. Enrolment of Seattle patients took place during active infection, and they were followed longitudinally.

This TCR came from a man younger than 45 with COVID-19, enrolled during active disease. Sequences were obtained from peripheral blood. The chain links TRBV28 to TRBJ1-3; TRBD1 aligns across 8 bases. CDR3 loop: CASSPPGGQARSGNTIYF. CDR3 bases: TGTGCCAGCAGTCCCCCCGGGGGACAGGCCCGCTCTGGAAACACCATATATTTT.